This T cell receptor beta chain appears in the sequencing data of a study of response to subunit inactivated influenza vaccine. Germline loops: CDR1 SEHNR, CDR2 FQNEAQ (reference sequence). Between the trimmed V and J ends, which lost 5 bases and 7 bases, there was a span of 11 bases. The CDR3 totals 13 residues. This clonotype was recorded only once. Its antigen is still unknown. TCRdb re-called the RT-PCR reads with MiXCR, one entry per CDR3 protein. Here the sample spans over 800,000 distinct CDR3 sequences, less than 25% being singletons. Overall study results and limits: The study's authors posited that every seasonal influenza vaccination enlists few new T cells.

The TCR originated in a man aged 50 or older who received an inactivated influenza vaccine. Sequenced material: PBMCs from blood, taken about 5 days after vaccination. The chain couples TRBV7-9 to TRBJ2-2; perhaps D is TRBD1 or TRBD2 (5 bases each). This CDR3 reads CASSRGVIGELFF. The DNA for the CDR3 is TGTGCCAGCAGCCGAGGGGTGATCGGGGAGCTGTTTTTT.